A single sample is the source of the 15 T cell receptor beta chains below, sequenced in a study of T-cell reconstitution after alpha-beta-depleted transplantation in children. It was with unique molecular identifiers that the TCRbeta library was prepared. TCRdb re-analysed the PCR reads in MiXCR, keeping a single row per CDR3 protein. The sample lists some 840,000 distinct CDR3 sequences; roughly 15% were seen once. This sample comprised PBMCs, mostly from graft donor cells, obtained 360 days after TCRalphabeta/CD19-depleted stem cell transplant. The source is a male patient under 18 who had a stem cell transplant for acute lymphoblastic leukemia, so the T cells may come from the graft donor.

In the case of this clonotype: One junction end does not reproduce the germline sequence, and a read error may be involved. The V call is TRBV7-6, the J call TRBJ2-1, with 7 nucleotides matching TRBD2. The CDR3 is 15 residues long. Germline CDR1 is SGHVS and CDR2 is FNYEAQ. The CDR3 nucleotides read TGTGTCAGCAGCTTAGGAACGGGAGGAAAGGATGAGCAGTTCTTC. Translation: CVSSLGTGGKDEQFF. The variable domain in full, completed from reference TRBV7-6 and TRBJ2-1, reads GAGVSQSPRYKVTKRGQDVALRCDPISGHVSLYWYRQALGQGPEFLTYFNYEAQQDKSGLPNDRFSAERPEGSISTLTIQRTEQRDSAMYRCVSSLGTGGKDEQFFGPGTRLTVL.

This chain connects TRBV6-2 or TRBV6-3 to TRBJ2-7, with 7 bases that match TRBD1. This CDR3 has 14 residues. J was trimmed by 3 bases and V by 6 bases; bases with no gene match: 8. Germline loops: CDR1 MNHEY, CDR2 SVGEGT. CDR3 in amino acids: CASRPTGKGYEQYF. CDR3 coding DNA: TGTGCCAGCAGACCGACAGGGAAGGGCTACGAGCAGTACTTC.

This clonotype turned up a few times. CDR3 in DNA: TGTGCCAGCTCAGAAAAACCGATGGTGTTTTTT. This codes for CASSEKPMVFF. The chain carries TRBV6-1 and TRBJ1-4; D is unclear. Germline V gene lookup returns CDR1 MNHNS and CDR2 SASEGT. This CDR3 has 11 residues. V gave up 8 bases and J gave up 15 bases, with 16 bases separating them.

The V call is TRBV19, the J call TRBJ2-2; a possible D gene is TRBD1 (6 bases). Per germline, CDR1 LNHDA and CDR2 SQIVND (reference sequence). V lost 5 bases to trimming and J lost 4 bases, with 11 bases between them. This CDR3 is 14 amino acids long. In DNA form, the CDR3 reads TGTGCCAGTAGTCCTGGACAGATCACCGGGGAGCTGTTTTTT. Translation gives CASSPGQITGELFF.

The rearrangement uses TRBV7-9 and TRBJ1-5, with D unresolved. From germline, CDR1 is SEHNR and CDR2 FQNEAQ (reference sequence). The V end lost 1 base, the J end lost 4 bases, and 11 bases lay between the germline ends. The CDR3 contains 15 residues. In DNA, the CDR3 is TGTGCCAGCAGCTTAGGCCCTCGGGGAAATCAGCCCCAGCATTTT. This gives the protein CASSLGPRGNQPQHF.

This clonotype was detected a few times. V and J are TRBV20-1 and TRBJ2-4; TRBD1 matches 8 bases. The CDR3 runs to 16 residues. CDR1 is DFQATT and CDR2 is SNEGSKA in the germline V gene (reference sequence). The V segment lost 0 bases and the J segment 4 bases; nucleotides outside the gene matches: 8. The CDR3 nucleotides are TGCAGTGCTAGAGATGGCCTCGGACAGGGTAAAAACATTCAGTACTTC. The encoded protein is CSARDGLGQGKNIQYF.

In its sample, this clonotype was seen a few times. CDR3 nucleotides: TGTGCCAGCAGCTTAGCGGCTCCTCCGGCAGATACGCAGTATTTT. Translating it yields CASSLAAPPADTQYF. The chain carries TRBV7-6 and TRBJ2-3; no firm D call. The CDR3 sequence is 15 residues long. Trimming removed 0 bases from V and 4 bases from J, with 11 bases in between. Looked up from germline, CDR1 is SGHVS and CDR2 is FNYEAQ.

This clonotype was observed at least ten times. The chain's CDR3 is CSAEGGSYNEQFF. The CDR3 DNA is TGCAGTGCTGAGGGGGGCTCCTACAATGAGCAGTTCTTC. The rearrangement uses TRBV20-1 and TRBJ2-1, with D possibly called TRBD1 or TRBD2 (6 bases each). Trimming took 5 bases from V and 0 from J, leaving 8 bases between them. Germline-derived CDR1 and CDR2 are DFQATT and SNEGSKA (reference sequence). The CDR3 sequence is 13 residues long.

Only a few counts were recorded for this clonotype. This rearrangement joins TRBV3-1 to TRBJ1-1; TRBD1 might be the D (6 bases). V was trimmed by 3 bases and J by 10 bases, leaving 9 bases between them. The CDR3 consists of 11 residues. From germline, CDR1 is LGHDT and CDR2 YNNKEL (reference sequence). DNA for the CDR3: TGTGCCAGCAGCCAGAGGGGGGGAGCTTTCTTT. Translating gives CASSQRGGAFF.

This sequence joins TRBV10-2 and TRBJ1-6; D unresolved. Germline V gene lookup returns CDR1 WSHSY and CDR2 SAAADI. V was shortened by 3 bases and J by 7 bases, with 13 bases between the two germline ends. CDR3 length equals 15 residues. CDR3 bases: TGCGCCAGCAGTGAAGCGGAGAAAGGGAATTCACCCCTCCACTTT. It specifies CASSEAEKGNSPLHF.

The V gene is TRBV29-1, the J gene TRBJ2-7; D may match TRBD1 or TRBD2 (6 bases each). V lost 4 bases and J 4 bases, leaving 20 bases between the germline ends. The CDR3 has 15 residues. Germline loops: CDR1 SQVTM, CDR2 ANQGSEA. The CDR3 region is CSVAGLGGWLYEQYF. The CDR3 coding sequence is TGCAGCGTTGCCGGTCTGGGGGGCTGGCTTTACGAGCAGTACTTC.

This clonotype was picked up a small number of times. This CDR3 reads CASSPIGNRGETQYF. CDR3 nucleotide sequence: TGTGCCAGCAGCCCCATAGGCAATAGGGGAGAGACCCAGTACTTC. The J gene is TRBJ2-5, the V gene TRBV7-9, with a weak D call TRBD1 (5 bases). Germline values: CDR1 SEHNR, CDR2 FQNEAQ (reference sequence). V lost 5 bases to trimming and J lost 4 bases, with 17 bases between them. CDR3 size: 15 residues.

This clonotype turned up a few times. V and J are TRBV12-3 or TRBV12-4 and TRBJ1-5; 8 nucleotides match TRBD1. Losses at the gene ends were 1 base for V and 2 bases for J; bases not matched to a gene: 4. CDR3 length: 16 residues. The CDR3 DNA sequence: TGTGCCAGCAGTTTAGGGACAGGGCGAGGCAATCAGCCCCAGCATTTT. Translated: CASSLGTGRGNQPQHF.

This clonotype was detected only a few times. This chain links TRBV12-3 or TRBV12-4 with TRBJ1-2; D not certain. Trimming shortened V by 3 bases and J by 7 bases, and 9 bases separated the two germline ends. This CDR3 spans 12 amino acids. The CDR3, as DNA: TGTGCCAGCAGTTTCGAGGGTCCTGGCTACACCTTC. Its protein product is CASSFEGPGYTF.

The genes are TRBV4-1 and TRBJ2-7, with 10 bases that match TRBD2. The junction had 10 bases not matched to a gene; V was cut back by 2 bases and J by 12 bases. There are 14 residues in the CDR3. In germline, CDR1 is MGHRA, CDR2 YSYEKL. This chain's CDR3 is CASSQIGLAGDRYF. CDR3 coding DNA: TGCGCCAGCAGCCAAATCGGGCTAGCGGGAGATCGGTACTTC.